This TCR beta chain was captured by sequencing in a study of T-cell reconstitution after alpha-beta-depleted transplantation in children. Germline V gives CDR1 SGHRS, CDR2 YFSETQ. The CDR3 spans 15 residues. V lost 0 bases, J lost 3 bases, and 2 bases stayed unmatched. In this sample, this clonotype turned up many times. As it was prepared, the TCRbeta library received unique molecular identifiers. TCRdb ran MiXCR on the PCR reads and lists one entry per CDR3 protein. The sample contains hundreds of thousands of distinct CDR3 sequences, 11% of which appear only once. This clonotype was sampled from a child younger than two with acute myeloid leukemia, due to receive a stem cell transplant. The sample here was PBMCs, taken before TCRalphabeta/CD19-depleted stem cell transplant. The chain carries TRBV5-1 and TRBJ2-2; TRBD1 agrees at 7 bases. The CDR3 here is CASSLVQGDTGELFF. The CDR3 DNA is TGCGCCAGCAGCTTGGTGCAGGGGGACACCGGGGAGCTGTTTTTT.